This entry lists 29 T cell receptor beta chains sequenced from one sample in a study of CD8 T cells in Susac syndrome. RNA totalling about 0.5 to 1 ug underwent reverse transcription with random hexamers. TCRdb reanalysed the immunoSEQ multiplex PCR reads using MiXCR and keeps one entry per CDR3 protein. The sample contains about 210,000 distinct CDR3 sequences, around 96% of which appear only once. Sample: CD4+ T cells from PBMCs. The source of these receptors is a human donor with multiple sclerosis.

J is TRBJ2-1 and V is TRBV15; D is undetermined. Germline CDR1 and CDR2: LNHNV and YYDKDF (reference sequence). CDR3 length: 12 amino acids. Trimming took off 0 bases at V and 7 bases at J, with 4 bases between the two ends. Written as DNA, the CDR3 is TGTGCCACCAGCAGAGATTCAAATGAGCAGTTCTTC. Protein: CATSRDSNEQFF.

The chain carries TRBV11-2 and TRBJ1-1, with D possibly being TRBD1 (6 bases). The CDR3 has 16 amino acids. V lost 6 bases and J 3 bases, leaving 20 bases between the germline ends. CDR1 and CDR2 from the germline V gene are SGHAT and FQNNGV. The CDR3: CASRYEQGFRDTEAFF. The CDR3 DNA reads TGTGCCAGCAGGTATGAACAGGGTTTCAGGGACACTGAAGCTTTCTTT.

The gene calls are TRBV12-3 or TRBV12-4 and TRBJ2-5, with 13 bases fitting TRBD2. V was clipped by 5 bases and J by 5 bases; unmatched bases: 5. This CDR3 is 15 amino acids long. Written as DNA, the CDR3 is TGTGCCAGCAGTGGAGGACTAGCGGGAGATGAGACCCAGTACTTC. It specifies CASSGGLAGDETQYF.

The chain carries TRBV9 and TRBJ1-1; 8 nucleotides line up with TRBD1. V dropped 0 bases and J dropped 10; count of bases not matched to a gene: 2. This CDR3 comprises 12 residues. Germline loops: CDR1 SGDLS, CDR2 YYNGEE. CDR3 in DNA: TGTGCCAGCAGCGTAGGGACAGGGCCAGCTTTCTTT. It encodes CASSVGTGPAFF.

This chain links TRBV10-3 with TRBJ2-5, with TRBD1 matching over 7 bases. The germline V gene has CDR1 ENHRY and CDR2 SYGVKD. CDR3 size: 13 residues. V trimming: 5 bases; J trimming: 4 bases; junction bases outside the gene matches: 4. CDR3: CAISLTGPETQYF. The CDR3 DNA reads TGTGCCATCAGTTTGACAGGGCCAGAGACCCAGTACTTC.

This rearrangement joins TRBV2 to TRBJ1-5, with 9 nucleotides matching TRBD1. Germline-derived CDR1 and CDR2 are SNHLY and FYNNEI. The CDR3 length is 13 residues. V shed 7 bases and J 6 bases; nucleotides not matched to a gene: 4. The CDR3 region has the DNA TGTGCCAGCATTTCGGACAGGGGTCAGCCCCAGCATTTT. Its translation is CASISDRGQPQHF.

This sequence joins TRBV4-1 and TRBJ1-5; D gene uncertain. The CDR3 extends over 15 amino acids. V gave up 1 base and J gave up 2 bases, with 9 bases separating them. The germline CDR1 and CDR2 sequences are MGHRA and YSYEKL. The chain's CDR3 is CASSQGEVGNQPQHF. The CDR3 DNA sequence: TGCGCCAGCAGCCAAGGGGAGGTTGGCAATCAGCCCCAGCATTTT.

J is TRBJ2-1 and V is TRBV25-1, with TRBD2 identical over 7 bases. CDR3 length: 15 residues. Trimming at V came to 1 base and at J to 4 bases, leaving 4 bases not matched to a gene. Germline V gene data show CDR1 as MGHDK and CDR2 as SYGVNS. The CDR3, as DNA: TGTGCCAGCAGTGAATTTGTTAGCGGGTACAATGAGCAGTTCTTC. This gives the protein CASSEFVSGYNEQFF.

V gene TRBV6-5 combines with J gene TRBJ2-5, with D possibly being TRBD1 (5 bases). Deletions cut 7 bases from V and 5 bases from J, with 17 bases between. Germline lookup yields CDR1 MNHEY and CDR2 SVGAGI. This CDR3 spans 14 amino acids. As DNA, the CDR3 is TGTGCCAGCATTGATAGTTATAGGGGCGAGACCCAGTACTTC. Its protein is CASIDSYRGETQYF.

This rearrangement joins TRBV12-3 or TRBV12-4 to TRBJ2-3; 10 bases match TRBD2. Trimming cost V 7 bases and J 1 base; bases outside gene matches: 8. CDR3 length: 16 residues. The CDR3 here is CASTKEAGGRTDTQYF. As DNA, the CDR3 is TGTGCCAGCACCAAAGAAGCGGGGGGGCGCACAGATACGCAGTATTTT.

The chain uses TRBV20-1 and TRBJ2-1, with TRBD2 matching 8 bases. Germline lookup yields CDR1 DFQATT and CDR2 SNEGSKA (reference sequence). CDR3 length: 15 residues. Trimming at V came to 3 bases and at J to 9 bases, leaving 13 bases not matched to a gene. The CDR3 protein is CSASRTPGLVGEQFF. CDR3 nucleotide sequence: TGCAGTGCTAGCAGAACCCCGGGACTAGTCGGTGAGCAGTTCTTC.

This chain connects TRBV3-1 to TRBJ1-2, with D possibly being TRBD1 (5 bases). There are 11 residues in the CDR3. Trimming left V 7 bases short and J 8 bases short, with 11 bases between. The V gene's germline CDR1 is LGHDT and CDR2 YNNKEL (reference sequence). The CDR3 nucleotides read TGTGCCAGCATAGGGGCCGACGGCTACACCTTC. Its translation: CASIGADGYTF.

The rearrangement links TRBV25-1 to TRBJ2-7, with unresolved D. V dropped 8 bases and J dropped 3 bases, with 14 bases sitting between them. The CDR3 loop spans 13 amino acids. Germline V gives CDR1 MGHDK, CDR2 SYGVNS. Here the CDR3 reads CASPVQWNYEQYF. The CDR3 DNA reads as TGTGCCAGCCCTGTCCAATGGAACTACGAGCAGTACTTC.

The rearrangement uses TRBV12-3 or TRBV12-4 and TRBJ2-3; D unresolved. V was pared by 4 bases and J by 8 bases, with 10 bases between. The CDR3 runs to 12 residues. The CDR3 protein is CASSSPSGTQYF. The CDR3 DNA sequence: TGTGCCAGCAGTTCCCCTAGTGGTACGCAGTATTTT.

The chain couples TRBV11-2 to TRBJ2-3; no reliable D call. The CDR3 runs 13 residues. Germline V gene sequence: CDR1 SGHAT, CDR2 FQNNGV. V was shortened by 3 bases and J by 4 bases, with 8 bases between the two germline ends. CDR3 sequence: CASSFPPADTQYF. The CDR3 nucleotides are TGTGCCAGCAGCTTTCCCCCTGCAGATACGCAGTATTTT. Variable domain in full (rest from reference TRBV11-2 and TRBJ2-3): EAGVAQSPRYKIIEKRQSVAFWCNPISGHATLYWYQQILGQGPKLLIQFQNNGVVDDSQLPKDRFSAERLKGVDSTLKIQPAKLEDSAVYLCASSFPPADTQYFGPGTRLTVL.

This chain connects TRBV9 to TRBJ2-7, with 9 bases that match TRBD1. CDR3 length equals 15 residues. The trim removed 2 bases at V and 3 bases at J, leaving 6 bases unmatched. CDR1 and CDR2 (germline): SGDLS, YYNGEE. The CDR3 here is CASSVSGTGYYEQYF. In DNA, the CDR3 is TGTGCCAGCAGCGTCTCCGGGACAGGGTACTACGAGCAGTACTTC.

The gene calls are TRBV29-1 and TRBJ1-5; D unclear. CDR3 size: 12 residues. In germline, CDR1 is SQVTM, CDR2 ANQGSEA. V was shortened by 7 bases and J by 0 bases, with 7 bases between the two germline ends. The CDR3 DNA sequence: TGCAGCGGAGGCGATAGCAATCAGCCCCAGCATTTT. Residues: CSGGDSNQPQHF.

The rearrangement joins TRBV24-1 to TRBJ2-1; no firm D call. Germline V lookup: CDR1 KGHDR, CDR2 SFDVKD. The CDR3 sequence is 11 residues long. Trimming pared 6 bases from V and 10 bases from J, leaving 9 bases between. CDR3 DNA sequence: TGTGCCACCAGTACTGGTAGGGAGCAGTTCTTC. Amino acids: CATSTGREQFF.

The CDR3 nucleotides read TGTGCCTGGACCCTGGACGGCTACGAGCAGTACTTC. Translated: CAWTLDGYEQYF. The chain joins TRBV30 to TRBJ2-7, with D uncertain. CDR1 and CDR2 from the germline V gene are GTSNPN and SVGIG (reference sequence). Trimming stripped 4 bases from V and 3 bases from J, with 10 bases between. The CDR3 covers 12 residues. Together with reference TRBV30 and TRBJ2-7, the CDR3 gives the full variable domain: SQTIHQWPATLVQPVGSPLSLECTVEGTSNPNLYWYRQAAGRGLQLLFYSVGIGQISSEVPQNLSASRPQDRQFILSSKKLLLSDSGFYLCAWTLDGYEQYFGPGTRLTVT.

This clonotype was counted a single time. The chain is built from TRBV3-1 and TRBJ2-7; no definite D call. V shed 1 base and J shed 7 bases, with 8 bases lying between them. Germline CDR1 LGHDT, CDR2 YNNKEL (reference sequence). The CDR3 sequence is 12 residues long. The CDR3, as DNA: TGTGCCAGCAGCCAAGTTCGTCAAGAGCAGTACTTC. Translation gives CASSQVRQEQYF.

V usage is TRBV7-3 and J usage is TRBJ2-1, with 10 bases identical to TRBD2. The V gene's germline CDR1 is SGHTA and CDR2 FQGTGA. V lost 0 bases to trimming and J lost 3 bases; unmatched junction nucleotides: 8. This CDR3 contains 18 residues. The CDR3 reads CASSLTPGTSEHYNEQFF. CDR3 in DNA: TGTGCCAGCAGCTTAACGCCGGGGACTAGCGAGCACTACAATGAGCAGTTCTTC.

The chain links TRBV7-2 to TRBJ2-4; D not certain. Germline CDR1 is SGHTA and CDR2 is FQGNSA. V was cut by 7 bases and J by 8 bases, with 12 bases left in between. CDR3 length: 12 amino acids. The CDR3 DNA reads as TGTGCCAGCACCACCGGAGTTGACATTCAGTACTTC. Protein product: CASTTGVDIQYF. The full variable domain, its missing parts supplied by reference TRBV7-2 and TRBJ2-4, is GAGVSQSPSNKVTEKGKDVELRCDPISGHTALYWYRQSLGQGLEFLIYFQGNSAPDKSGLPSDRFSAERTGGSVSTLTIQRTQQEDSAVYLCASTTGVDIQYFGAGTRLSVL.

The V and J genes are TRBV5-1 and TRBJ1-2, with D perhaps matching TRBD1 (6 bases). The CDR3 extends over 13 amino acids. V dropped 2 bases and J dropped 4 bases, with 9 bases sitting between them. Germline CDR1 and CDR2: SGHRS and YFSETQ. CDR3 nucleotide sequence: TGCGCCAGCAGCTTCGGGACAACCTATGGCTACACCTTC. Residues: CASSFGTTYGYTF. Supplemented by reference TRBV5-1 and TRBJ1-2, the full variable domain reads KAGVTQTPRYLIKTRGQQVTLSCSPISGHRSVSWYQQTPGQGLQFLFEYFSETQRNKGNFPGRFSGRQFSNSRSEMNVSTLELGDSALYLCASSFGTTYGYTFGSGTRLTVV.

This sequence joins TRBV7-3 and TRBJ1-5, with D hard to call. The CDR3 runs 13 residues. V was shortened by 1 base and J by 4 bases, with 5 bases between the two germline ends. CDR1 is SGHTA, CDR2 FQGTGA, per germline. CDR3 sequence reads: CASSLSVNQPQHF. As DNA, the CDR3 is TGTGCCAGCAGCTTAAGCGTAAATCAGCCCCAGCATTTT.

The chain couples TRBV3-1 to TRBJ2-1; D call uncertain. Trimming pared 1 base from V and 9 bases from J, leaving 10 bases between. The CDR3 length is 13 residues. Germline V gene lookup returns CDR1 LGHDT and CDR2 YNNKEL (reference sequence). The CDR3 coding sequence is TGTGCCAGCAGCCAAGGGCTAGGGCTTGAGCAGTTCTTC. Translation: CASSQGLGLEQFF.

The CDR3 DNA reads as TGTGCCAGCAGGCAGACTAGCGGGAGGCCCCAAGAGACCCAGTACTTC. Its translation is CASRQTSGRPQETQYF. This chain joins TRBV28 and TRBJ2-5; 13 bases map to TRBD2. CDR1 MDHEN and CDR2 SYDVKM come from the germline V gene. The J segment lost 1 base and the V segment lost 6 bases, leaving 5 bases of the junction unmatched. The CDR3 is 16 amino acids.

The gene calls are TRBV24-1 and TRBJ2-1; D possibly corresponds to TRBD1 (5 bases). Trimming shortened V by 1 base and J by 7 bases, and 10 bases separated the two germline ends. Germline values: CDR1 KGHDR, CDR2 SFDVKD. The CDR3 totals 14 residues. The DNA for the CDR3 is TGTGCCACCAGTGATTTTAAGGGGTCTAATGAGCAGTTCTTC. Its translation: CATSDFKGSNEQFF.

J is TRBJ1-2 and V is TRBV29-1; 7 positions agree with TRBD1. CDR3 length: 15 amino acids. The ends lost 0 bases at V and 4 bases at J; junction bases unmatched: 8. The germline gives CDR1 SQVTM, CDR2 ANQGSEA. CDR3 in DNA: TGCAGCGTTGAAGACCGTCACAGGGGAGGCTATGGCTACACCTTC. Protein: CSVEDRHRGGYGYTF.

The chain is built from TRBV29-1 and TRBJ1-5; tentative D call: TRBD1 (5 bases). The CDR3 runs to 13 residues. Per germline, CDR1 SQVTM and CDR2 ANQGSEA. The V and J ends lost 0 bases and 4 bases respectively, with 7 bases between them. Here the CDR3 reads CSVEEGRNQPQHF. CDR3 sequence (DNA): TGCAGCGTTGAAGAGGGGCGGAATCAGCCCCAGCATTTT.